This T cell receptor beta chain appears in the sequencing data of a study of T cell repertoires in cytomegalovirus infection. Study as a whole: An indication of both CMV infection and matching HLA type came from public TCR beta signatures.

This CDR3 has 15 amino acids. V trimming: 3 bases; J trimming: 4 bases; junction bases outside the gene matches: 4. About this clonotype itself: Its cognate antigen is unknown.

TCRdb itself ran the reads through MiXCR, one entry per CDR3 protein. The repertoire holds 160,000 or so distinct CDR3 sequences, roughly 22% seen once, with about 25% in the top ten. The sequence was collected from a human donor in good health (CMV status not recorded). Some clones in this sample may be carry-over from other donors' samples. This sample comprised CD8+ T cells from cultured PBMCs, obtained from culture after CMV antigen stimulation. The V and J genes are TRBV12-3 or TRBV12-4 and TRBJ2-5; 11 positions match TRBD1. Written as DNA, the CDR3 is TGTGCCAGCAGTTTGGGACAGGGGGTCGCAGAGACCCAGTACTTC. Translated: CASSLGQGVAETQYF.